Listed below are T cell receptor beta chains from one sample, sequenced in a study of blood T cell repertoires in COVID-19. Sequencing used immunoSEQ multiplex PCR; TCRdb keeps in-frame clones, though not all of them. The sample gives approximately 200,000 clones, 70% to 80% of which show up once; almost 6% is in the top ten. Source material: peripheral blood. The source of these receptors is a woman between 40 and 55 years old with COVID-19, enrolled during active disease. Both conserved end residues are trimmed from each CDR3. The order of the fields is J gene, V gene, CDR3 length, D gene, CDR3 protein. D genes are given only for firm matches.

J: TRBJ2-7; V: TRBV4-2; length: 11; D: TRBD2; CDR3: ASRPSGGHEQY
J: TRBJ1-2; V: TRBV15; length: 11; D: TRBD1; CDR3: ATRQTGNYGYT
J: TRBJ2-5; V: TRBV19; length: 15; D: TRBD2; CDR3: ASSTGEGLAEQETQY
J: TRBJ2-1; V: TRBV6-6; length: 9; D: NA; CDR3: ASVYHHEQF
J: TRBJ2-3; V: TRBV5-4; length: 13; D: TRBD1; CDR3: ASSARTGSTDTQY
J: TRBJ1-1; V: TRBV27; length: 13; D: NA; CDR3: ASSLRRYTNTEAF
J: TRBJ2-2; V: TRBV10-3; length: 13; D: TRBD2; CDR3: AAGEGLPSTGELF
J: TRBJ2-1; V: TRBV24-1; length: 10; D: NA; CDR3: ATRDSRGEQF
J: TRBJ2-3; V: TRBV7-9; length: 14; D: TRBD2; CDR3: ASSARGGSGTDTQY
J: TRBJ2-5; V: TRBV12-3/TRBV12-4; length: 11; D: TRBD1; CDR3: ASSRDSRETQY
J: TRBJ2-3; V: TRBV11-2; length: 16; D: TRBD2; CDR3: ASSLEASGRPSTDTQY
J: TRBJ2-1; V: TRBV24-1; length: 13; D: TRBD1; CDR3: ATSASGSGGNEQF
J: TRBJ2-7; V: TRBV11-2; length: 12; D: NA; CDR3: ASSSRAAGHEQY
J: TRBJ1-1; V: TRBV5-8; length: 12; D: TRBD1; CDR3: ASSKGQGFTEAF
J: TRBJ2-5; V: TRBV9; length: 14; D: TRBD2; CDR3: ASSVASGGAGKTQY
J: TRBJ2-5; V: TRBV19; length: 13; D: TRBD2; CDR3: ATYTSGGGRGTQY
J: TRBJ2-1; V: TRBV27; length: 13; D: NA; CDR3: ASSSRSSSYNEQF
J: TRBJ2-5; V: TRBV5-1; length: 13; D: TRBD2; CDR3: ASRASGRTEETQY
J: TRBJ1-6; V: TRBV20-1; length: 11; D: NA; CDR3: SASTVFNSPLH
J: TRBJ1-2; V: TRBV27; length: 14; D: TRBD1; CDR3: ASSLSTGTGGGGYT
J: TRBJ1-1; V: TRBV30; length: 11; D: NA; CDR3: AWDDRLNTEAF
J: TRBJ2-1; V: TRBV9; length: 14; D: TRBD2; CDR3: ASTSLAGISYNEQF
J: TRBJ2-1; V: TRBV12-3/TRBV12-4; length: 9; D: NA; CDR3: ASSSRLEQF
J: TRBJ1-1; V: TRBV5-4; length: 14; D: NA; CDR3: ASSSTVKGGNTEAF
J: TRBJ2-1; V: TRBV12-3/TRBV12-4; length: 10; D: NA; CDR3: ASSQLLNEQF
J: TRBJ1-5; V: TRBV29-1; length: 13; D: TRBD1; CDR3: SVGGRQGPNQPQH
J: TRBJ2-1; V: TRBV18; length: 13; D: NA; CDR3: ASSPGQGGYNEQF
J: TRBJ1-5; V: TRBV15; length: 14; D: TRBD1; CDR3: ATSLGGGTENQPQH
J: TRBJ1-4; V: TRBV5-6; length: 13; D: NA; CDR3: ASSRRDIGHEKLF
J: TRBJ1-2; V: TRBV27; length: 12; D: TRBD1; CDR3: ASRRGQGARGYT
J: TRBJ1-5; V: TRBV6-5; length: 11; D: NA; CDR3: ASTGVVNQPQH
J: TRBJ1-1; V: TRBV2; length: 10; D: NA; CDR3: ASSDLGVQAF
J: TRBJ1-6; V: TRBV7-8; length: 11; D: NA; CDR3: ASSLRDNSPLH
J: TRBJ2-6; V: TRBV9; length: 14; D: NA; CDR3: ASSAQGGSGANVLT
J: TRBJ2-5; V: TRBV5-1; length: 11; D: NA; CDR3: ASSRGQRETQY
J: TRBJ1-1; V: TRBV4-1; length: 15; D: NA; CDR3: ASSQRVIGQTNTEAF
J: TRBJ2-3; V: TRBV4-2; length: 10; D: NA; CDR3: ASSQEGTGQY
J: TRBJ2-5; V: TRBV5-1; length: 15; D: TRBD2; CDR3: ASSWLDSSGAGETQY
J: TRBJ1-2; V: TRBV6-5; length: 9; D: NA; CDR3: ASRNQGGYT
J: TRBJ1-3; V: TRBV7-2; length: 14; D: TRBD1; CDR3: ASSRPGQISGNTIY
J: TRBJ2-3; V: TRBV7-8; length: 12; D: NA; CDR3: ASSLGLGLDTQY
J: TRBJ2-2; V: TRBV30; length: 13; D: TRBD2; CDR3: AWSVGGGDTGELF
J: TRBJ2-7; V: TRBV19; length: 9; D: NA; CDR3: ASSDSYEQY
J: TRBJ1-1; V: TRBV12-3/TRBV12-4; length: 9; D: NA; CDR3: ASSRRTEAF
J: TRBJ1-6; V: TRBV9; length: 14; D: TRBD1; CDR3: ASSVNPGQGDSPLH
J: TRBJ2-1; V: TRBV3-1/TRBV3-2; length: 15; D: TRBD2; CDR3: ASSHGLWASGGGEQF
J: TRBJ2-3; V: TRBV6-5; length: 13; D: TRBD1; CDR3: ASRDRGGTADTQY
J: TRBJ1-1; V: TRBV15; length: 13; D: NA; CDR3: ATSVSGLGNTEAF
J: TRBJ1-6; V: TRBV19; length: 13; D: TRBD1; CDR3: ASSTGTGWDSPLH
J: TRBJ1-1; V: TRBV4-2; length: 11; D: TRBD1; CDR3: ASSQHRGPEAF
J: TRBJ1-2; V: TRBV4-1; length: 13; D: NA; CDR3: ASSQGAGNNYGYT
J: TRBJ2-7; V: TRBV27; length: 11; D: NA; CDR3: ASSFRWADEQY
J: TRBJ1-1; V: TRBV3-1/TRBV3-2; length: 9; D: NA; CDR3: ASSLTGEAF
J: TRBJ2-1; V: TRBV5-1; length: 15; D: TRBD1; CDR3: ASSLEAGGVSYNEQF
J: TRBJ2-2; V: TRBV7-3; length: 14; D: NA; CDR3: ASSWGHPANTGELF